A single sample is the source of the 7 T cell receptor beta chains below, sequenced in a study of T cell responses to AZD1222 COVID-19 vaccine. Profiling relied on immunoSEQ multiplex PCR, and the TCRdb table lists in-frame clones only, not all of them. The data show about 99,000 clones, with approximately 94% seen just once and approximately 12% held by the top ten. Specimen: peripheral blood, collected on day 0 of AZD1222 vaccination. These receptors originate from an adult in good health.

The rearrangement joins TRBV7-8 to TRBJ2-5, with D hard to call. The CDR3 length is 11 residues. Trimming left V 5 bases short and J 10 bases short, with 11 bases between. Germline V CDR1 and CDR2: SGHVS, FQNEAQ. The CDR3 reads CASSLTAIQYF. The CDR3 nucleotides are TGTGCCAGCAGCCTAACTGCTATCCAGTACTTC.

This chain links TRBV27 with TRBJ2-1, with a possible D match to TRBD2 (5 bases). The V gene's germline CDR1 is MNHEY and CDR2 SMNVEV (reference sequence). Trimming pared 6 bases from V and 10 bases from J, leaving 13 bases between. This CDR3 has 12 residues. CDR3 amino acids: CASREGTREQFF. The CDR3 nucleotides are TGTGCCAGCAGAGAGGGAACCAGGGAGCAGTTCTTC.

The genes are TRBV6-5 and TRBJ2-3; D may be TRBD2 (5 bases). The CDR3 runs 11 residues. V was shortened by 5 bases and J by 5 bases, with 5 bases between the two germline ends. From germline, CDR1 is MNHEY and CDR2 SVGAGI. CDR3 region: CASSRGDTQYF. The CDR3 nucleotides are TGTGCCAGCAGTCGGGGAGATACGCAGTATTTT.

The gene calls are TRBV11-3 and TRBJ2-5; TRBD1 matches 7 bases. CDR3 length equals 13 residues. J gave up 4 bases and V 5 bases, and 4 bases lay outside the gene matches. The germline V gene has CDR1 SGHNT and CDR2 YENEEA. CDR3 residues: CASSLRGRETQYF. The CDR3 DNA reads as TGTGCCAGCAGCCTCAGGGGGAGAGAGACCCAGTACTTC.

This chain joins TRBV27 and TRBJ2-2; D remains unclear. Per the germline V gene, CDR1 is MNHEY and CDR2 is SMNVEV (reference sequence). V was clipped by 7 bases and J by 2 bases, with 23 bases between them. The CDR3 is 18 amino acids. The CDR3 nucleotides are TGTGCCAGCACCCAGGTAGGACCTCCAAGGATCAACACCGGGGAGCTGTTTTTT. Translation: CASTQVGPPRINTGELFF.

This clone appeared a few times. The chain recombines TRBV3-1 (or the pseudogene TRBV3-2) with TRBJ2-7; 8 nucleotides agree with TRBD2. This CDR3 region has 17 residues. With V trimmed by 3 bases and J by 1 base, 11 bases remained unmatched. The germline CDR1 and CDR2 sequences are LGHDT and YNNKEL (reference sequence). The CDR3 reads CASSHLGRGAISYEQYF. In nucleotides, the CDR3 is TGTGCCAGCAGCCACCTAGGGCGGGGGGCAATATCCTACGAGCAGTACTTC.

The rearrangement uses TRBV27 and TRBJ2-5; D might be TRBD2 (6 bases). The CDR3 has 17 amino acids. CDR1 is MNHEY and CDR2 is SMNVEV in the germline V gene (reference sequence). V lost 4 bases and J 0 bases, leaving 18 bases between the germline ends. The CDR3 nucleotides read TGTGCCAGCAGTTCTCTTACCATGGGAGGTAACCAAGAGACCCAGTACTTC. Protein: CASSSLTMGGNQETQYF.